This TCR beta chain was sequenced for a study of T cells in Graves' hyperthyroidism and ophthalmopathy. Looking at the study overall: Staff took peripheral blood when the initial diagnosis was made, before any treatment began.

The study collected blood at first hyperthyroidism diagnosis, before any ophthalmopathy symptoms arose. Study-wide findings and caveats: It was a median 6.5 months before onset that the model predicted ophthalmopathy.

The CDR3 runs to 14 residues. Per the germline V gene, CDR1 is SEHNR and CDR2 is FQNEAQ (reference sequence). Template material for amplifying TCR beta CDR3 regions consisted of RNA transcripts. The HTBI primer set drove a first-round RT-PCR of the TCR CDR3. Using its own MiXCR run on the multiplex PCR reads, TCRdb lists one record per CDR3 protein. The data hold fewer than 450,000 distinct CDR3 sequences, with about a sixth observed a single time. On this clonotype itself: Its target is unknown. Just one base apart from a much larger clone, this may be a read error.

The TCR comes from a woman aged 25 to 39 with Graves' hyperthyroidism that later progressed to Graves' ophthalmopathy. The rearrangement links TRBV7-9 to TRBJ2-5; D remains ambiguous. The specimen sequenced was blood. The CDR3 is CASSFWGDGETQCF. CDR3 nucleotide sequence: TGTGCCAGCAGCTTTTGGGGTGATGGAGAGACCCAGTGCTTC.